This T cell receptor (beta chain) was identified in a study of OX40 agonist ivuxolimab in advanced cancers. Study-wide context: The treatment was a fully human IgG2 OX40 agonist, ivuxolimab. The study, taken as a whole, reports: At 0.1 to 3.0 mg/kg and by week 6, CD4+ and CD8+ T cells in the blood had expanded clonally.

Blood specimens came from baseline, cycle 4 day 1, and cycle 7 day 1. Worth noting for this clone: What it binds is unknown.

The CDR3 consists of 13 residues. Germline V CDR1 and CDR2: WSHSY, SAAADI. Trimming pared 8 bases from V and 2 bases from J, leaving 12 bases between. The protocol was immunoSEQ multiplex PCR, while the TCRdb copy is restricted to in-frame clones and leaves out a portion. In the table there are about 70,000 clones, approximately 80% of which are singletons. This TCR came from an adult with an advanced solid tumor such as melanoma, head and neck, liver or kidney cancer. The input for sequencing was CD4+ or CD8+ T cells sorted from blood, taken in a trial of the OX40 agonist ivuxolimab. The chain joins TRBV10-2 to TRBJ1-1; D gene uncertain. CDR3 sequence: CASVDTANTEAFF. As DNA, the CDR3 is TGCGCCAGCGTAGATACAGCCAACACTGAAGCTTTCTTT.